Listed below are T cell receptor beta chains from one sample, sequenced in a study of blood T cell repertoires in COVID-19. Assay: immunoSEQ multiplex PCR; the TCRdb copy retains only in-frame clones and omits some. Found here are almost 200,000 clones, about 90% of them singletons; the top ten hold about 0.72%. Sequencing input: peripheral blood. All receptors come from a woman between 65 and 79 years old with acute or convalescent COVID-19. Each CDR3 is given without its conserved first and last residue.

TRBV6-1	ASSLQGASYNEQF
TRBV11-3	ASSLDGWTSVTDTQY
TRBV12-3/TRBV12-4	ASRNFRDKAF
TRBV10-2	ASRSGLPNSPLH
TRBV5-6	ASSLGPGSRRGTEAF
TRBV7-2	ASSSRLAALTDTQY
TRBV5-4	ASSKPTGGGRPSEQY
TRBV7-9	ASSLEASGGEQF
TRBV28	ASSPPHQGGYT
TRBV19	ASSTRSGRAQETQY
TRBV27	ASSLQGWADTQY